These T cell receptor beta chains were read from a single sample in a study of blood T cell repertoires in COVID-19. The table came from immunoSEQ multiplex PCR; TCRdb's copy has only in-frame clones and leaves some out. The sample has around 470,000 clones, 90% seen once; the top ten hold less than 0.75%. The sequencing input was PBMCs or T cells enriched from blood (not recorded which). The origin of the receptors is a man aged 18 to 35 who had recovered from COVID-19. The CDR3 runs from the conserved cysteine through the conserved F or W. Fields, in order: D gene, J gene, clone size, V gene, CDR3 DNA, CDR3 protein. The D gene is left open where the match is weak. Where a row states a size, it is once, few, many or the class of an expanded clone; other rows omit it.

d_call: TRBD1
j_call: TRBJ2-1
clone_size: many
v_call: TRBV28
cdr3_nt: TGTGCCAGCAGTTTTGAGACAGGGGGAGACAATGAGCAGTTCTTC
cdr3_aa: CASSFETGGDNEQFF

d_call: TRBD2
j_call: TRBJ2-1
clone_size: -
v_call: TRBV28
cdr3_nt: TGTGCCAGCAGTCCGGGACTAGACGGCTCCTACAATGAGCAGTTCTTC
cdr3_aa: CASSPGLDGSYNEQFF

d_call: TRBD1
j_call: TRBJ1-4
clone_size: -
v_call: TRBV10-2
cdr3_nt: TGCGCCAGCAGTGGGACCATTACAGGGGCGCCGAGAAAACTGTTTTTT
cdr3_aa: CASSGTITGAPRKLFF

d_call: TRBD1
j_call: TRBJ1-6
clone_size: -
v_call: TRBV20-1
cdr3_nt: TGCAGTGCTAGTGGGACAGTTAATTCACCCCTCCACTTT
cdr3_aa: CSASGTVNSPLHF

d_call: -
j_call: TRBJ1-1
clone_size: -
v_call: TRBV2
cdr3_nt: TGTGCCAGCAGGGGGGACGGAGGGACCTATACGGGAGCTTTCTTT
cdr3_aa: CASRGDGGTYTGAFF

d_call: -
j_call: TRBJ1-1
clone_size: once
v_call: TRBV6-2/TRBV6-3
cdr3_nt: TGTGCCAGCAGCTCACTCACTGAAGCTTTCTTT
cdr3_aa: CASSSLTEAFF

d_call: TRBD2
j_call: TRBJ2-1
clone_size: -
v_call: TRBV3-1/TRBV3-2
cdr3_nt: TGTGCCAGCAGCCAAGAGAGACTAGCGGGATTGGGATCCTACAATGAGCAGTTCTTC
cdr3_aa: CASSQERLAGLGSYNEQFF

d_call: -
j_call: TRBJ2-5
clone_size: -
v_call: TRBV12-3/TRBV12-4
cdr3_nt: TGTGCCAGCAGGCTGGGAGTCCAAGAGACCCAGTACTTC
cdr3_aa: CASRLGVQETQYF

d_call: -
j_call: TRBJ1-2
clone_size: -
v_call: TRBV12-3/TRBV12-4
cdr3_nt: TGTGCCAGCAGTTTGATCAGGGGCGGCTACACCTTC
cdr3_aa: CASSLIRGGYTF

d_call: -
j_call: TRBJ1-6
clone_size: -
v_call: TRBV19
cdr3_nt: TGTGCCAGTAGTAGAACAGCCAGTAATTCACCCCTCCACTTT
cdr3_aa: CASSRTASNSPLHF

d_call: TRBD2
j_call: TRBJ2-7
clone_size: -
v_call: TRBV5-1
cdr3_nt: TGCGCCAGCAGCTTGGCTAGCGGGAGCTACGAGCAGTACTTC
cdr3_aa: CASSLASGSYEQYF

d_call: TRBD1
j_call: TRBJ1-2
clone_size: few
v_call: TRBV18
cdr3_nt: TGTGCCAGCTCACCGAACAGGGGGCAAGGCTATGGCTACACCTTC
cdr3_aa: CASSPNRGQGYGYTF

d_call: -
j_call: TRBJ2-3
clone_size: -
v_call: TRBV6-2/TRBV6-3
cdr3_nt: TGTGCCAGCTGCCCCTCCGGGGGTCGCACAGATACGCAGTATTTT
cdr3_aa: CASCPSGGRTDTQYF

d_call: TRBD2
j_call: TRBJ2-7
clone_size: -
v_call: TRBV30
cdr3_nt: TGTGCCTGGAGTGAAGGACTAGCGGGAGCGAACTCCTACGAGCAGTACTTC
cdr3_aa: CAWSEGLAGANSYEQYF

d_call: -
j_call: TRBJ2-1
clone_size: -
v_call: TRBV11-2
cdr3_nt: TGTGCCAGCAGCTTAAGAGCGGATCGCTCCTACAATGAGCAGTTCTTC
cdr3_aa: CASSLRADRSYNEQFF

d_call: TRBD1
j_call: TRBJ2-3
clone_size: -
v_call: TRBV7-2
cdr3_nt: TGTGCCAGCAGCTTAGCCGGGACAGGGAGTGTGGATACGCAGTATTTT
cdr3_aa: CASSLAGTGSVDTQYF

d_call: -
j_call: TRBJ1-6
clone_size: -
v_call: TRBV6-5
cdr3_nt: TGTGCCAGCACTAACCGGAGGTTGAATAATTCACCCCTCCACTTT
cdr3_aa: CASTNRRLNNSPLHF

d_call: -
j_call: TRBJ2-3
clone_size: -
v_call: TRBV20-1
cdr3_nt: TGCAGTGCTAGTGGGGGAGGGAGGGGGACCGCTAGCACAGATACGCAGTATTTT
cdr3_aa: CSASGGGRGTASTDTQYF

d_call: -
j_call: TRBJ1-4
clone_size: -
v_call: TRBV21-1
cdr3_nt: TGTGCCAGCAGCCGTGGGGGCTTACCAACTAATGAAAAACTGTTTTTT
cdr3_aa: CASSRGGLPTNEKLFF

d_call: TRBD1
j_call: TRBJ2-3
clone_size: -
v_call: TRBV24-1
cdr3_nt: TGTGCCACCACGACAGGGGGCGCGGCAGATACGCAGTATTTT
cdr3_aa: CATTTGGAADTQYF

d_call: TRBD2
j_call: TRBJ2-2
clone_size: -
v_call: TRBV18
cdr3_nt: TGTGCCAGCTCACCGGGACTAGCGGACATCACCGGGGAGCTGTTTTTT
cdr3_aa: CASSPGLADITGELFF

d_call: TRBD1
j_call: TRBJ2-5
clone_size: -
v_call: TRBV27
cdr3_nt: TGTGCCAGCAGTCCCGGGACAGGGGGCAGCTGGGAGACCCAGTACTTC
cdr3_aa: CASSPGTGGSWETQYF

d_call: -
j_call: TRBJ1-5
clone_size: -
v_call: TRBV27
cdr3_nt: TGTGCCAGCAGTTTAGAGAGAAATCAGCCCCAGCATTTT
cdr3_aa: CASSLERNQPQHF

d_call: -
j_call: TRBJ2-5
clone_size: -
v_call: TRBV5-1
cdr3_nt: TGCGCCAGCAGCCCGCGCGCAGAGACCCAGTACTTC
cdr3_aa: CASSPRAETQYF

d_call: TRBD1
j_call: TRBJ1-5
clone_size: -
v_call: TRBV19
cdr3_nt: TGTGCCAGCACTCTCGGACAGGGTCCCTATCAGCCCCAGCATTTT
cdr3_aa: CASTLGQGPYQPQHF

d_call: -
j_call: TRBJ1-3
clone_size: -
v_call: TRBV28
cdr3_nt: TGTGCCAGCAGTTTCGCGGGAACTGGAAACACCATATATTTT
cdr3_aa: CASSFAGTGNTIYF

d_call: TRBD1
j_call: TRBJ1-4
clone_size: -
v_call: TRBV19
cdr3_nt: TGTGCCAGTAGTATAAATCCCCGGACAGGTTCTAATGAAAAACTGTTTTTT
cdr3_aa: CASSINPRTGSNEKLFF